The rows below give T cell receptor beta chains drawn from one sample of a study of regulatory T cells in long-lasting Graves disease. TCRdb ran MiXCR on the multiplex PCR reads and lists one entry per CDR3 protein. The data contain some 400,000 distinct CDR3 sequences, approximately 15% of them seen just once; the ten biggest clones take up 15% to 20%. Separately, the same data were catalogued under a study of T cells in Graves' hyperthyroidism and ophthalmopathy.

The source material was peripheral blood mononuclear cells (PBMCs), sampled at new diagnosis, from a patient treated with antithyroid drugs. The receptors shown here come from a woman aged 25 to 39 with Graves disease. Each CDR3 is given with its conserved first and last residue. The D gene is left open where the match is weak. Clone size appears in some rows only: once, few, many, or a class for an expanded clone.

clone size | J gene | V gene | D gene | CDR3 protein | CDR3 DNA
many | TRBJ2-1 | TRBV11-3 | - | CASSTRGNEQFF | TGTGCCAGCAGCACCCGCGGCAATGAGCAGTTCTTC
many | TRBJ2-7 | TRBV30 | - | CAWSVGQPYEQYF | TGTGCCTGGAGTGTTGGGCAGCCCTACGAGCAGTACTTC
many | TRBJ2-7 | TRBV5-1 | - | CASSLGRGNPYEQYF | TGCGCCAGCAGCTTGGGGCGAGGGAACCCCTACGAGCAGTACTTC
- | TRBJ1-2 | TRBV30 | - | CAWSVFSGGYTF | TGTGCCTGGAGTGTTTTCTCTGGTGGCTACACCTTC
once | TRBJ2-1 | TRBV4-1 | - | CASEERAGVVYEQLF | TGCGCCAGCGAAGAGCGGGCTGGGGTTGTCTATGAGCAGCTCTTC
many | TRBJ2-3 | TRBV5-1 | - | CASSFYSGPSTDTQYF | TGCGCCAGCAGCTTCTATAGTGGACCTAGCACAGATACGCAGTATTTT
many | TRBJ2-1 | TRBV11-2 | TRBD2 | CASSFFSGRGSYNEQFF | TGTGCCAGCAGCTTTTTTAGCGGGAGAGGGTCCTACAATGAGCAGTTCTTC
few | TRBJ1-2 | TRBV7-2 | - | CASSLEGGGERYTF | TGTGCCAGCAGCTTAGAGGGGGGGGGTGAGCGCTACACCTTC
many | TRBJ2-7 | TRBV5-1 | TRBD2 | CASSLPSGSFNEQYF | TGCGCCAGCAGCTTGCCAAGCGGGAGTTTCAACGAGCAGTACTTC
many | TRBJ2-7 | TRBV15 | - | CATGARGNSYEQYF | TGTGCCACCGGGGCGCGTGGCAACTCCTACGAGCAGTACTTC
many | TRBJ1-2 | TRBV2 | - | CASSGTGLLYNYGYTF | TGTGCCAGCAGTGGCACAGGCCTGCTGTATAACTATGGCTACACCTTC
- | TRBJ2-5 | TRBV9 | TRBD2 | CASSVAASGGSLPQETQYF | TGTGCCAGCAGCGTAGCTGCTAGCGGGGGATCTCTCCCTCAAGAGACCCAGTACTTC
- | TRBJ2-1 | TRBV25-1 | - | CASSEYWYEQFF | TGTGCCAGCAGTGAATATTGGTATGAGCAGTTCTTC
few | TRBJ2-2 | TRBV24-1 | - | CATSDLGSTGETGELFF | TGTGCCACCAGTGATTTGGGGTCTACCGGGGAAACCGGGGAGCTGTTTTTT
many | TRBJ2-7 | TRBV20-1 | - | CSAGPNSYEQYF | TGCAGTGCGGGACCAAACTCCTACGAGCAGTACTTC
many | TRBJ2-7 | TRBV27 | - | CASSLEGRPYEQYF | TGTGCCAGCAGTTTAGAGGGCAGACCCTACGAGCAGTACTTC
many | TRBJ2-1 | TRBV30 | - | CAWSTETGGNEQFF | TGTGCCTGGAGTACCGAGACCGGAGGGAATGAGCAGTTCTTC
- | TRBJ2-2 | TRBV19 | TRBD2 | CASSRQGTSGRTGELFF | TGTGCCAGTAGCAGACAGGGGACTAGCGGGAGAACCGGGGAGCTGTTTTTT
many | TRBJ2-1 | TRBV12-3/TRBV12-4 | - | CASSLQGGYNEQFF | TGTGCCAGCAGTTTACAGGGTGGGTACAATGAGCAGTTCTTC
- | TRBJ2-4 | TRBV6-1 | - | CASSESNIAYF | TGTGCCAGCAGTGAATCAAACATCGCGTACTTC
many | TRBJ2-5 | TRBV6-1 | TRBD1 | CASSTRGQGRETQYF | TGTGCCAGCAGTACGCGGGGACAGGGCAGGGAGACCCAGTACTTC
many | TRBJ1-5 | TRBV2 | TRBD1 | CASSERDRANQPQHF | TGTGCCAGCAGTGAAAGGGACAGGGCTAATCAGCCCCAGCATTTT
- | TRBJ1-4 | TRBV6-5 | - | CASSYTRTGEKLFF | TGTGCCAGCAGTTACACCCGGACGGGTGAAAAACTGTTTTTT
many | TRBJ2-2 | TRBV24-1 | TRBD2 | CATSDTGTNGELFF | TGTGCCACCAGTGATACGGGGACTAACGGGGAGCTGTTTTTT
medium-sized | TRBJ2-7 | TRBV7-9 | TRBD2 | CASSTGLAVYEQYF | TGTGCCAGCAGCACGGGACTAGCGGTCTACGAGCAGTACTTC
- | TRBJ1-1 | TRBV4-1 | TRBD1 | CASSQVGTGGSEAFF | TGCGCCAGCAGCCAAGTGGGGACAGGGGGGAGTGAAGCTTTCTTT
- | TRBJ2-5 | TRBV27 | - | CASMSKEETQYF | TGTGCCAGCATGTCGAAGGAAGAGACCCAGTACTTC
- | TRBJ1-1 | TRBV29-1 | - | CSVQGSGEAFF | TGCAGCGTTCAGGGATCTGGCGAAGCTTTCTTT